This TCR beta chain was recovered during a study of CD8 T cells in Susac syndrome. Random hexamers were used to reverse transcribe roughly 0.5 to 1 ug of RNA. TCRdb ran MiXCR on the immunoSEQ multiplex PCR reads and lists one entry per CDR3 protein. The profile covers roughly 150,000 distinct CDR3 sequences, with roughly 96% appearing a single time and 0.16% taken by the ten largest. Trimming at V came to 0 bases and at J to 8 bases, leaving 10 bases not matched to a gene. CDR3 length: 15 residues. Germline V CDR1 and CDR2: DFQATT, SNEGSKA (reference sequence). The gene calls are TRBV20-1 and TRBJ1-2, with 9 bases lining up with TRBD1. The sequence was obtained from a human donor with Susac syndrome. Specimen: CD4+ T cells from PBMCs. For the CDR3, the DNA is TGCAGTGCTAGAGATTCACGGACAGGGGCGAGGGGCTACACCTTC. Translation gives CSARDSRTGARGYTF.